The rows below give T cell receptor beta chains drawn from one sample of a study of blood T cell repertoires in COVID-19. Generated by immunoSEQ multiplex PCR, the TCRdb table keeps only in-frame clones and is missing some. The repertoire holds 200,000 to 250,000 clones, with roughly 83% as singletons. Sequenced input: peripheral blood. These receptors were taken from a woman of 80 years or more with COVID-19, enrolled during active disease. The CDR3 runs from the conserved cysteine through the conserved F or W. The order of the fields is V gene, CDR3 protein.

V: TRBV12-3/TRBV12-4; CDR3: CASSLPQQPQHF
V: TRBV9; CDR3: CASSYAGTAGTEAFF
V: TRBV2; CDR3: CASSELGLAGNEQFF
V: TRBV11-2; CDR3: CASSLRVGQTTDTQYF
V: TRBV7-6; CDR3: CASSQDRGNSPLHF
V: TRBV9; CDR3: CASSAGLANQPQHF
V: TRBV5-1; CDR3: CASSISAGNEQFF
V: TRBV6-1; CDR3: CASSEYTAGELFF
V: TRBV6-5; CDR3: CASRIPGGTEAFF
V: TRBV10-3; CDR3: CAISQGLAGNTGELFF
V: TRBV5-5; CDR3: CASSLAGTGRTNEKLFF
V: TRBV5-1; CDR3: CASSFRGDRGNEAFF
V: TRBV6-5; CDR3: CASSQGQGASDTQYF
V: TRBV6-5; CDR3: CASKVDSTYEQYF
V: TRBV18; CDR3: CASSPRGGTDTQYF
V: TRBV9; CDR3: CASSVAVSFYEQYF
V: TRBV3-1/TRBV3-2; CDR3: CASSQGQGSGEKLFF
V: TRBV2; CDR3: CASRTQGDSNQPQHF
V: TRBV12-5; CDR3: CASGLGGQGTPNEQFF
V: TRBV5-1; CDR3: CASSFEKGAGSGYTF
V: TRBV2; CDR3: CASRQAVQETQYF
V: TRBV6-5; CDR3: CASSYGRRGNYGYTF
V: TRBV9; CDR3: CASSVGQGENTEAFF
V: TRBV6-2/TRBV6-3; CDR3: CASSFRQGPPFNQPQHF
V: TRBV19; CDR3: CASRMGTRDSPLHF
V: TRBV24-1; CDR3: CATSDSGTANTEAFF
V: TRBV27; CDR3: CASSLTQMVSGLAFNEQFF
V: TRBV9; CDR3: CASSVAGGSHEQYF
V: TRBV10-3; CDR3: CAISHQGGTEAFF
V: TRBV11-1; CDR3: CASSLGRDSYNSPLHF
V: TRBV21-1; CDR3: CASSKGNSGLNTGELFF
V: TRBV28; CDR3: CASSRTGYTDQPQHF
V: TRBV6-5; CDR3: CASRLTGVNTEAFF
V: TRBV12-3/TRBV12-4; CDR3: CASRRTGYDEQFF
V: TRBV7-3; CDR3: CASSLIGEETQYF
V: TRBV5-1; CDR3: CASSIEGVATGLETQYF
V: TRBV28; CDR3: CASSSLLAGVYNEQFF
V: TRBV9; CDR3: CASSVALSSYNEQFF